This T cell receptor beta chain was identified in a study of radiotherapy plus CTLA-4 blockade in lung cancer. Enrolled patients, whose metastatic non-small-cell lung cancer was chemo-refractory, received focal radiation plus CTLA-4 blockade with ipilimumab. Germline CDR1 and CDR2: SGDLS and YYNGEE. V lost 2 bases to trimming and J lost 5 bases; unmatched junction nucleotides: 2. This CDR3 region has 13 residues. This clone was recorded only once. The data were produced by immunoSEQ multiplex PCR, yet TCRdb's version contains in-frame clones alone and is incomplete. The sample lists over 80,000 clones, approximately 83% occurring once.

The source of this sequence is a human donor with non-small cell lung cancer who had stable disease on radiotherapy plus ipilimumab. The genes are TRBV9 and TRBJ2-5, with 8 bases lining up with TRBD1. The material sequenced was peripheral blood, taken from a patient treated with radiotherapy plus ipilimumab. The CDR3: CASSVDREETQYF. Written as DNA, the CDR3 is TGTGCCAGCAGCGTGGACAGGGAGGAGACCCAGTACTTC. Using reference TRBV9 and TRBJ2-5 for the parts outside the CDR3, the full variable domain is DSGVTQTPKHLITATGQRVTLRCSPRSGDLSVYWYQQSLDQGLQFLIQYYNGEERAKGNILERFSAQQFPDLHSELNLSSLELGDSALYFCASSVDREETQYFGPGTRLLVL.